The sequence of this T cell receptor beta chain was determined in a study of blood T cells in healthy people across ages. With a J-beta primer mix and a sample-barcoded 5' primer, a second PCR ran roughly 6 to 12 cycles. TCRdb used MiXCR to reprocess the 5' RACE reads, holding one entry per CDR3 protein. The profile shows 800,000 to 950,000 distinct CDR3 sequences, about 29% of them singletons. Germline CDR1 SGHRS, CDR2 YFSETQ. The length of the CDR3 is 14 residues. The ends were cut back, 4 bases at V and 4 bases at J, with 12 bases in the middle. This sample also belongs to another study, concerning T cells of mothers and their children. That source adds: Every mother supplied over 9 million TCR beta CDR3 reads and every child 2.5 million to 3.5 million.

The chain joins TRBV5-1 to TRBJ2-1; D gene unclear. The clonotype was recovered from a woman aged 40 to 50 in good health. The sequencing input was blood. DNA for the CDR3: TGCGCCAGCAGCAATAGTCAGGAGTACAATGAGCAGTTCTTC. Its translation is CASSNSQEYNEQFF.